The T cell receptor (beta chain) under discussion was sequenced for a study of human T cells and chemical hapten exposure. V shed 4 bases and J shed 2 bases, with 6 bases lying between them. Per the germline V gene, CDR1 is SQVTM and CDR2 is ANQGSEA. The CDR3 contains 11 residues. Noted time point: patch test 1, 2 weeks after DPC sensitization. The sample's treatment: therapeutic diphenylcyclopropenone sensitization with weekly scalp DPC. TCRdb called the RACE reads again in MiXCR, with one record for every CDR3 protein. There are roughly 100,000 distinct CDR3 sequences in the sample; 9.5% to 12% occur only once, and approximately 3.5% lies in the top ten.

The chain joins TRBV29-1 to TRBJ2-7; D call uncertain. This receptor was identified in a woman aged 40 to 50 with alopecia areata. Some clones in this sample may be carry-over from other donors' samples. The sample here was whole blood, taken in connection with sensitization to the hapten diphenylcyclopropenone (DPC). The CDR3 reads CSVARTYEQYF. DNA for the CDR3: TGCAGCGTTGCCAGGACCTACGAGCAGTACTTC.